Below, 32 T cell receptor beta chains from the same sample are listed, as sequenced in a study of blood T cell repertoires in COVID-19. The protocol was immunoSEQ multiplex PCR, while the TCRdb copy is restricted to in-frame clones and leaves out a portion. The profile shows tens of thousands of clones, 76% of them singletons. The sequencing sample was made of peripheral blood. Receptors were obtained from a woman older than 75 with acute or convalescent COVID-19.

Regarding this clone: It is likely a read error, because the conserved phenylalanine at the end of the CDR3 is missing. This chain links TRBV25-1 with TRBJ1-2; no clear D. The CDR3 extends over 15 amino acids. Germline lookup yields CDR1 MGHDK and CDR2 SYGVNS. V lost 3 bases to trimming and J lost 4 bases, with 15 bases between them. The CDR3 is CASSESPPRSYGYTS. In DNA form, the CDR3 reads TGTGCCAGCAGTGAGTCTCCCCCCCGGAGCTATGGCTACACCTCC.

The V and J genes are TRBV5-4 and TRBJ2-7; TRBD1 matches 7 bases. From germline, CDR1 is SGHNT and CDR2 YYREEE (reference sequence). There are 16 residues in the CDR3. With 0 bases clipped from V and 3 bases from J, the junction kept 9 bases outside the gene matches. The CDR3 reads CASSLGTGTVVYEQYF. The CDR3 DNA sequence: TGTGCCAGCAGCTTGGGAACCGGGACAGTAGTCTACGAGCAGTACTTC.

CDR3 protein: CATSDSRRGGQETQYF. The CDR3 DNA reads as TGTGCCACCAGTGATTCCCGGAGGGGGGGACAAGAGACCCAGTACTTC. This chain uses TRBV24-1 with TRBJ2-5, with a possible D match to TRBD2 (7 bases). The CDR3 extends over 16 amino acids. V was trimmed by 2 bases and J by 2 bases, leaving 14 bases between them. Per germline, CDR1 KGHDR and CDR2 SFDVKD.

V gene TRBV24-1 combines with J gene TRBJ2-5; TRBD1 might be the D (5 bases). This CDR3 spans 12 amino acids. Per the germline V gene, CDR1 is KGHDR and CDR2 is SFDVKD. V lost 5 bases and J 4 bases, leaving 7 bases between the germline ends. The CDR3 spells CATSATGETQYF. CDR3 coding DNA: TGTGCCACCAGTGCAACAGGAGAGACCCAGTACTTC.

As regards this clone: A much bigger clone sits one base away, suggesting this may be a read error. DNA for the CDR3: TGTGCCAGCAACTTGGATGGACAGGCCCTAGGTGGCTACACCTTC. This sequence encodes CASNLDGQALGGYTF. The rearrangement joins TRBV5-4 to TRBJ1-2, with TRBD1 matching 7 bases. Per germline, CDR1 SGHNT and CDR2 YYREEE (reference sequence). The CDR3 spans 15 residues.

This rearrangement joins TRBV5-1 to TRBJ2-1; D possibly corresponds to TRBD2 (6 bases). Trimming pared 4 bases from V and 0 bases from J, leaving 11 bases between. The CDR3 has 15 amino acids. Germline CDR1 is SGHRS and CDR2 is YFSETQ. Here the CDR3 reads CASSDQGGSYNEQFF. In DNA, the CDR3 is TGCGCCAGCAGCGATCAGGGAGGCTCCTACAATGAGCAGTTCTTC.

This clone has only one observation. The chain has TRBV27 and TRBJ2-7; TRBD2 matches 10 bases. Germline V gene sequence: CDR1 MNHEY, CDR2 SMNVEV (reference sequence). The CDR3 contains 13 residues. V trimming: 9 bases; J trimming: 1 base; junction bases outside the gene matches: 3. The CDR3 DNA sequence: TGTGCCAGTATAGCGGGAGGTTCCTACGAGCAGTACTTC. It encodes CASIAGGSYEQYF.

In its sample, this clone was seen once. The V call is TRBV18, the J call TRBJ1-2, with TRBD1 as a possible D gene (5 bases). V lost 0 bases and J lost 6, with 17 bases in between. The CDR3 contains 16 residues. The germline CDR1 and CDR2 sequences are KGHSH and LQKENI. The CDR3 DNA sequence: TGTGCCAGCTCACCACCAGGGGCAGGCAGGGCTCATGGCTACACCTTC. It translates to CASSPPGAGRAHGYTF. The full variable domain, rest sourced from reference TRBV18 and TRBJ1-2, is NAGVMQNPRHLVRRRGQEARLRCSPMKGHSHVYWYRQLPEEGLKFMVYLQKENIIDESGMPKERFSAEFPKEGPSILRIQQVVRGDSAAYFCASSPPGAGRAHGYTFGSGTRLTVV.

The chain carries TRBV28 and TRBJ2-4; maybe TRBD2 (5 bases). CDR1 is MDHEN and CDR2 is SYDVKM in the germline V gene. V was shortened by 0 bases and J by 8 bases, with 11 bases between the two germline ends. This CDR3 spans 14 amino acids. CDR3 residues: CASSLWGRGDIQYF. DNA for the CDR3: TGTGCCAGCAGTTTATGGGGGAGAGGAGACATTCAGTACTTC.

This chain uses TRBV6-5 with TRBJ1-1; D not certain. V lost 0 bases to trimming and J lost 7 bases, with 9 bases between them. Germline CDR1 is MNHEY and CDR2 is SVGAGI. The CDR3 covers 13 residues. The CDR3 sequence: CASSYSSGNEAFF. DNA of the CDR3: TGTGCCAGCAGTTACTCATCCGGGAATGAAGCTTTCTTT.

The chain carries TRBV10-1 and TRBJ2-4; D might be TRBD2 (5 bases). The germline gives CDR1 WNHNN, CDR2 SYGVQD (reference sequence). CDR3 length: 16 amino acids. Trimming removed 6 bases at V and 2 bases at J, with 17 bases between. The chain's CDR3 is CASSPSWDRSKNIQYF. CDR3 nucleotides: TGCGCCAGCAGCCCTAGCTGGGATCGGTCCAAAAACATTCAGTACTTC.

This clone was detected ten times or more. This sequence joins TRBV2 and TRBJ1-2; maybe TRBD1 (6 bases). The CDR3 length is 15 residues. Per germline, CDR1 SNHLY and CDR2 FYNNEI. V was pared by 4 bases and J by 4 bases, with 16 bases between. This CDR3 reads CASSVAGAGTYGYTF. The CDR3 DNA is TGTGCCAGCAGTGTCGCGGGGGCAGGGACCTATGGCTACACCTTC.

The chain uses TRBV7-9 and TRBJ1-4, with D possibly TRBD1 on 6 matching bases. Per the germline V gene, CDR1 is SEHNR and CDR2 is FQNEAQ (reference sequence). Trimming left V 5 bases short and J 4 bases short, with 17 bases between. CDR3 length: 16 residues. The CDR3 coding sequence is TGTGCCAGCAGCGCCGGAACAGGGACCCGTAATGAAAAACTGTTTTTT. This translates into CASSAGTGTRNEKLFF.

The chain recombines TRBV5-5 with TRBJ1-1; D call uncertain. CDR3 size: 15 residues. V dropped 0 bases and J dropped 0 bases, with 9 bases sitting between them. Germline V gene data show CDR1 as SGHKS and CDR2 as YYEKEE (reference sequence). CDR3 sequence (DNA): TGTGCCAGCAGCTTGGTGGCGGGCATGAACACTGAAGCTTTCTTT. Amino acid sequence: CASSLVAGMNTEAFF.

Here the CDR3 reads CAWSETGTGLWTQYF. Here the CDR3 DNA reads TGTGCCTGGAGTGAGACCGGGACAGGACTTTGGACCCAGTACTTC. This chain connects TRBV30 to TRBJ2-5; the match to TRBD1 covers 8 bases. Germline V lookup: CDR1 GTSNPN, CDR2 SVGIG (reference sequence). V dropped 1 base and J dropped 7; count of bases not matched to a gene: 11. There are 15 residues in the CDR3.

This chain connects TRBV2 to TRBJ2-7, with 11 bases identical to TRBD1. CDR1 SNHLY and CDR2 FYNNEI come from the germline V gene. The CDR3 spans 15 residues. V shed 5 bases and J 6 bases; nucleotides not matched to a gene: 9. CDR3 residues: CASSIGQGAPREQYF. CDR3 coding DNA: TGTGCCAGCAGTATCGGACAGGGGGCCCCCCGCGAGCAGTACTTC.

This CDR3 reads CAWRGTSYTDTQYF. The CDR3 DNA is TGTGCCTGGAGGGGGACTAGCTACACAGATACGCAGTATTTT. The chain links TRBV30 to TRBJ2-3; TRBD2 aligns across 9 bases. Unmatched junction bases numbered 3, after V lost 3 bases and J lost 2 bases. Germline values: CDR1 GTSNPN, CDR2 SVGIG (reference sequence). The CDR3 covers 14 residues.

This chain connects TRBV3-1 (or the pseudogene TRBV3-2) to TRBJ2-1, with TRBD2 matching over 12 bases. Germline loops: CDR1 LGHDT, CDR2 YNNKEL (reference sequence). V dropped 7 bases and J dropped 8; count of bases not matched to a gene: 15. The CDR3 is made up of 17 amino acids. In nucleotides, the CDR3 is TGTGCCAGCAACTATTCAGAGACTAGCGGGAGTTGGGATGAGCAGTTCTTC. Its protein product is CASNYSETSGSWDEQFF.

The genes are TRBV28 and TRBJ2-7; 11 positions agree with TRBD2. V trimming: 5 bases; J trimming: 9 bases; junction bases outside the gene matches: 15. This CDR3 comprises 16 residues. Germline CDR1 reads MDHEN; CDR2 reads SYDVKM. As DNA, the CDR3 is TGTGCCAGCAGTCAGACTAGCGGGGCTTCCATTTTTGGGCAGTACTTC. Translated, it gives CASSQTSGASIFGQYF.

The gene calls are TRBV28 and TRBJ2-7; 9 nucleotides match TRBD2. From germline, CDR1 is MDHEN and CDR2 SYDVKM. The CDR3 loop spans 16 amino acids. Trimming cost V 7 bases and J 6 bases; bases outside gene matches: 16. The CDR3 coding sequence is TGTGCCAGCACCGACCCAAGAGGGACTAGCTTCGTCGAGCAGTACTTC. This sequence encodes CASTDPRGTSFVEQYF.

This clone was detected only once. The J gene is TRBJ1-1, the V gene TRBV29-1, with D possibly TRBD1 on 5 matching bases. Trimming removed 7 bases from V and 3 bases from J, with 15 bases in between. CDR3 length equals 13 residues. Germline-derived CDR1 and CDR2 are SQVTM and ANQGSEA. The CDR3 nucleotides are TGCAGCGCTTCGACAGATGAGTACACTGAAGCTTTCTTT. Its translation is CSASTDEYTEAFF. Filled out from reference TRBV29-1 and TRBJ1-1, the complete variable domain reads SAVISQKPSRDICQRGTSLTIQCQVDSQVTMMFWYRQQPGQSLTLIATANQGSEATYESGFVIDKFPISRPNLTFSTLTVSNMSPEDSSIYLCSASTDEYTEAFFGQGTRLTVV.

This clone was picked up one time. The rearrangement uses TRBV12-3 or TRBV12-4 and TRBJ2-5; 7 nucleotides match TRBD2. The J segment lost 6 bases and the V segment lost 6 bases, leaving 7 bases of the junction unmatched. The CDR3 spans 13 residues. CDR3 nucleotide sequence: TGTGCCAGCAGGGCTAGCGGTGGGCAGACCCAGTACTTC. Translating gives CASRASGGQTQYF.

This clone showed up just a few times. The CDR3, as DNA: TGTGCCAGCAGCGCGGGGAGAAGGGGAGAGCAGTACTTC. It yields the protein CASSAGRRGEQYF. The V gene is TRBV4-2, the J gene TRBJ2-7; perhaps TRBD2 as D (6 bases). Looked up from germline, CDR1 is LGHNA and CDR2 is YNFKEQ. Trimming removed 5 bases from V and 7 bases from J, with 15 bases in between. CDR3 length: 13 amino acids.

This chain links TRBV18 with TRBJ1-2; 7 bases are a match to TRBD1. Looked up from germline, CDR1 is KGHSH and CDR2 is LQKENI. The J segment lost 6 bases and the V segment lost 6 bases, leaving 13 bases of the junction unmatched. This CDR3 contains 15 residues. The CDR3 coding sequence is TGTGCCAGCTCGCCGGATAACAGGGGCGGGGATGGCTACACCTTC. Translating it yields CASSPDNRGGDGYTF.

The gene calls are TRBV24-1 and TRBJ1-4, with D perhaps TRBD1 (5 bases). Trimming took off 5 bases at V and 7 bases at J, with 16 bases between the two ends. CDR3 size: 15 residues. From germline, CDR1 is KGHDR and CDR2 SFDVKD. In nucleotides, the CDR3 is TGTGCCACCAGTGCCCTAGGGACGGGAGGTGAAAAACTGTTTTTT. It codes for CATSALGTGGEKLFF.

The chain combines TRBV18 with TRBJ2-4; a possible D gene is TRBD2 (5 bases). In germline, CDR1 is KGHSH, CDR2 LQKENI. The V end lost 3 bases, the J end lost 5 bases, and 14 bases lay between the germline ends. CDR3 length: 15 residues. The CDR3 bases are TGTGCCAGCTCACCTAGGTATGACGGGGAAAACATTCAGTACTTC. This translates into CASSPRYDGENIQYF.

The V gene is TRBV19, the J gene TRBJ1-5; D gene unclear. V lost 6 bases to trimming and J lost 2 bases, with 11 bases between them. Germline-derived CDR1 and CDR2 are LNHDA and SQIVND (reference sequence). This CDR3 comprises 14 residues. The CDR3 here is CASSPMRGNQPQHF. The CDR3 DNA reads TGTGCCAGTAGCCCGATGAGGGGCAATCAGCCCCAGCATTTT.

The chain couples TRBV13 to TRBJ2-3, with a weak D call TRBD2 (6 bases). Trimming stripped 5 bases from V and 6 bases from J, with 15 bases between. Germline CDR1 is PRHDT and CDR2 is FYEKMQ (reference sequence). This CDR3 is built from 14 residues. The CDR3 sequence: CASSGRPSWDTQYF. CDR3 in DNA: TGTGCCAGCAGCGGGAGGCCCTCTTGGGATACGCAGTATTTT. The entire variable domain, with the rest obtained from reference TRBV13 and TRBJ2-3, is as follows: AAGVIQSPRHLIKEKRETATLKCYPIPRHDTVYWYQQGPGQDPQFLISFYEKMQSDKGSIPDRFSAQQFSDYHSELNMSSLELGDSALYFCASSGRPSWDTQYFGPGTRLTVL.

V gene TRBV18 combines with J gene TRBJ2-1, with 9 positions matching TRBD1. Germline assignment: CDR1 KGHSH and CDR2 LQKENI. V dropped 5 bases and J dropped 4; count of bases not matched to a gene: 9. The CDR3 has 16 residues. The CDR3 sequence is CASSEQQGAEYNEQFF. CDR3 in DNA: TGTGCCAGCTCAGAACAACAGGGGGCGGAGTACAATGAGCAGTTCTTC.

The gene calls are TRBV6-6 and TRBJ2-1, with D unclear. Trimming left V 7 bases short and J 8 bases short, with 9 bases between. The CDR3 runs to 11 residues. Germline V gene data show CDR1 as MNHNY and CDR2 as SVGAGI (reference sequence). The CDR3: CASTRRDEQFF. As DNA, the CDR3 is TGTGCCAGCACCCGACGGGATGAGCAGTTCTTC.

This clone was observed a single time. The V and J genes are TRBV5-1 and TRBJ1-2, with 10 nucleotides matching TRBD1. V was clipped by 4 bases and J by 1 base; unmatched bases: 7. The CDR3 is made up of 16 amino acids. Germline assignment: CDR1 SGHRS and CDR2 YFSETQ. CDR3 amino acids: CASSKGQGSINYGYTF. CDR3 bases: TGCGCCAGCAGCAAGGGACAGGGGTCTATTAACTATGGCTACACCTTC. Full variable domain (rest looked up from reference TRBV5-1 and TRBJ1-2): KAGVTQTPRYLIKTRGQQVTLSCSPISGHRSVSWYQQTPGQGLQFLFEYFSETQRNKGNFPGRFSGRQFSNSRSEMNVSTLELGDSALYLCASSKGQGSINYGYTFGSGTRLTVV.

This clone was seen more than once but under ten times. The chain uses TRBV29-1 and TRBJ2-3; 10 bases align to TRBD2. V lost 4 bases and J lost 3; bases outside the gene matches: 7. This CDR3 has 15 amino acids. The germline CDR1 and CDR2 sequences are SQVTM and ANQGSEA. This CDR3 is CSVAGAGGPTDTQYF. For the CDR3, the DNA is TGCAGCGTTGCTGGAGCGGGAGGGCCGACAGATACGCAGTATTTT.